A selection of T cell receptor beta chains follows, all from one sample in a study of T cell clones after liver transplantation. The method was immunoSEQ multiplex PCR; TCRdb's version includes in-frame clones alone and lacks a portion of them. The table has roughly 80,000 clones, 65% to 85% seen once. The sequencing here drew on CD4+ T cells from blood, taken 46 months after liver transplant. The source is a human patient who received a liver transplant. Some T cells may be provided by the graft donor. The CDR3 runs from the conserved cysteine through the conserved F or W. Fields, in order: clone size, J gene, V gene, CDR3 length, D gene, CDR3 protein, CDR3 DNA. D genes are given only for firm matches. The listing skips clone size in some rows; elsewhere it reads once, few, many or a size class.

- | TRBJ2-7 | TRBV5-1 | 15 | - | CASRTTGTQSSGQYF | TGCGCCAGCAGAACTACAGGGACACAGAGCTCTGGGCAGTACTTC
- | TRBJ1-1 | TRBV5-4 | 13 | - | CASSLRGNTEAFF | TGTGCCAGCAGCTTAAGGGGGAACACTGAAGCTTTCTTT
- | TRBJ1-4 | TRBV4-1 | 18 | TRBD1 | CASSSTRTGVGTNEKLFF | TGCGCCAGCAGCTCTACCCGGACAGGGGTTGGAACTAATGAAAAACTGTTTTTT
once | TRBJ2-3 | TRBV27 | 13 | - | CASSFTGRDTQYF | TGTGCCAGCAGTTTTACGGGGCGAGATACGCAGTATTTT
- | TRBJ2-1 | TRBV18 | 14 | - | CASSPAGSYNEQFF | TGTGCCAGCTCACCGGCGGGCTCCTACAATGAGCAGTTCTTC
- | TRBJ2-2 | TRBV15 | 17 | TRBD2 | CATSSGLLAGDTGELFF | TGTGCCACCAGCAGCGGATTACTAGCGGGGGACACCGGGGAGCTGTTTTTT
- | TRBJ2-7 | TRBV6-1 | 15 | TRBD2 | CASSKGLAGGNEQYF | TGTGCCAGCAGTAAGGGACTAGCGGGAGGCAACGAGCAGTACTTC
- | TRBJ2-7 | TRBV15 | 16 | TRBD1 | CATSRATGTVLYEQYF | TGTGCCACCAGCAGAGCTACCGGGACAGTCCTCTACGAGCAGTACTTC
- | TRBJ1-5 | TRBV28 | 15 | - | CASSLVDGSNQPQHF | TGTGCCAGCAGTTTGGTTGACGGGAGCAATCAGCCCCAGCATTTT
- | TRBJ1-5 | TRBV7-8 | 15 | - | CASSLDRPSYQPQHF | TGTGCCAGCAGCTTAGACCGGCCGTCCTATCAGCCCCAGCATTTT
- | TRBJ1-5 | TRBV27 | 14 | - | CASSQRGGNQPQHF | TGTGCCAGCAGTCAACGGGGGGGCAATCAGCCCCAGCATTTT
- | TRBJ2-7 | TRBV11-2 | 12 | - | CASSFKNYEQYF | TGTGCCAGCAGCTTTAAGAACTACGAGCAGTACTTC